The 32 T cell receptor beta chains presented below share a single source sample, sequenced in a study of T cells in Graves' hyperthyroidism and ophthalmopathy. Using RNA transcripts as the source, TCR beta CDR3 regions were amplified. Using the HTBI primer set, a first-round RT-PCR was run on the TCR CDR3. TCRdb recomputed calls from the multiplex PCR reads with MiXCR, one row per CDR3 protein. This table holds approximately 420,000 distinct CDR3 sequences, more than 13% found once. Sequencing was performed on blood. The receptors were gathered from a woman in her 30s with Graves' hyperthyroidism.

This clonotype showed up just a few times. This chain links TRBV18 with TRBJ2-2, with D possibly TRBD2 on 5 matching bases. The CDR3 has 13 amino acids. Germline CDR1 KGHSH, CDR2 LQKENI. V lost 5 bases, J lost 9 bases, and 13 bases lay in between. CDR3 sequence: CASSSSGSRELFF. The CDR3 DNA sequence: TGTGCCAGCTCATCGTCGGGAAGCCGGGAGCTGTTTTTT.

The V call is TRBV11-3, the J call TRBJ2-1; TRBD2 matches at 7 bases. The V gene's germline CDR1 is SGHNT and CDR2 YENEEA. V shed 0 bases, J shed 13 bases, and the junction held 12 bases outside the gene matches. This CDR3 comprises 15 residues. The CDR3 bases are TGTGCCAGCAGCTTAGATGGGCCTAGCGGACACTCCCAGTTCTTC. As protein: CASSLDGPSGHSQFF.

The table lists this clonotype with a few counts. V and J are TRBV5-1 and TRBJ2-1; D might be TRBD2 (6 bases). Trimming stripped 3 bases from V and 4 bases from J, with 14 bases between. The CDR3 has 15 amino acids. CDR1 and CDR2 (germline): SGHRS, YFSETQ. The chain's CDR3 is CASSSGSGTYNEQFF. In DNA, the CDR3 is TGCGCCAGCAGCTCCGGCAGTGGGACTTACAATGAGCAGTTCTTC.

This clonotype was observed a few times. J is TRBJ2-1 and V is TRBV20-1, with 10 bases aligning to TRBD2. There are 17 residues in the CDR3. Germline loops: CDR1 DFQATT, CDR2 SNEGSKA (reference sequence). The junction had 11 bases not matched to a gene; V was cut back by 5 bases and J by 1 base. The CDR3 here is CSAFDPTSGPSYNEQFF. DNA of the CDR3: TGCAGTGCTTTCGACCCGACTAGCGGGCCTTCCTACAATGAGCAGTTCTTC.

This clonotype occurred many times. J is TRBJ1-1 and V is TRBV5-1; D possibly corresponds to TRBD1 (6 bases). CDR3 size: 15 residues. Deletions cut 2 bases from V and 1 base from J, with 12 bases between. Germline CDR1 and CDR2: SGHRS and YFSETQ. This CDR3 reads CASSFYGGENTEAFF. For the CDR3, the DNA is TGCGCCAGCAGCTTTTACGGGGGCGAGAACACTGAAGCTTTCTTT.

This clonotype was seen more than once but under ten times. This chain joins TRBV15 and TRBJ2-1; D is undetermined. CDR1 and CDR2 from the germline V gene are LNHNV and YYDKDF (reference sequence). Trimming removed 10 bases from V and 3 bases from J, with 13 bases in between. The CDR3 extends over 13 amino acids. CDR3 in DNA: TGTGCCATTGCAGGCGGACGCTACAATGAGCAGTTCTTC. Translating it yields CAIAGGRYNEQFF.

This clonotype came up many times. V usage is TRBV20-1 and J usage is TRBJ2-1, with D perhaps TRBD1 or TRBD2 (6 bases each). The germline V gene encodes CDR1 DFQATT and CDR2 SNEGSKA (reference sequence). The V end lost 0 bases, the J end lost 3 bases, and 15 bases lay between the germline ends. The CDR3 loop spans 16 amino acids. CDR3 protein: CSARDRGQGSYNEQFF. In DNA form, the CDR3 reads TGCAGTGCTAGAGATCGGGGGCAGGGGAGCTACAATGAGCAGTTCTTC.

This clonotype was seen at least ten times. The chain employs TRBV6-1 and TRBJ1-1; 9 bases agree with TRBD1. Germline loops: CDR1 MNHNS, CDR2 SASEGT. Losses at the gene ends were 6 bases for V and 1 base for J; bases not matched to a gene: 0. The CDR3 sequence is 13 residues long. The CDR3 sequence is CASRDRGNTEAFF. In DNA form, the CDR3 reads TGTGCCAGCAGGGACAGGGGGAACACTGAAGCTTTCTTT.

The genes are TRBV19 and TRBJ2-7, with a tentative D call TRBD1 (5 bases). The CDR3 is made up of 12 amino acids. The V and J ends lost 6 bases and 1 base respectively, with 7 bases between them. Germline V CDR1 and CDR2: LNHDA, SQIVND (reference sequence). The CDR3 protein is CASRGVSYEQYF. The CDR3 bases are TGTGCCAGTAGAGGGGTTTCCTACGAGCAGTACTTC.

The genes are TRBV29-1 and TRBJ2-1; the match to TRBD1 covers 9 bases. V dropped 4 bases and J dropped 5; count of bases not matched to a gene: 9. Germline lookup yields CDR1 SQVTM and CDR2 ANQGSEA. The CDR3 totals 15 residues. The DNA of the CDR3 is TGCAGCGTTGTCCACCTGGGACAGGGAAACAATGAGCAGTTCTTC. This translates into CSVVHLGQGNNEQFF.

This clonotype was recorded at least ten times. This chain joins TRBV19 and TRBJ2-1, with 13 positions matching TRBD2. The CDR3 consists of 18 residues. V trimming: 7 bases; J trimming: 2 bases; junction bases outside the gene matches: 11. The germline V gene encodes CDR1 LNHDA and CDR2 SQIVND (reference sequence). CDR3 region: CASNAGTSGAGPYNEQFF. The CDR3 region has the DNA TGTGCCAGTAATGCGGGGACTAGCGGGGCCGGGCCCTACAATGAGCAGTTCTTC.

This clonotype has at least ten counts. The rearrangement links TRBV29-1 to TRBJ2-5, with a possible D match to TRBD2 (5 bases). V lost 4 bases, J lost 1 base, and 7 bases lay in between. This CDR3 has 12 residues. The germline gives CDR1 SQVTM, CDR2 ANQGSEA. CDR3 in amino acids: CSVGTSQETQYF. The CDR3 DNA sequence: TGCAGCGTTGGAACTAGCCAAGAGACCCAGTACTTC.

The sample holds a few counts of this clonotype. The rearrangement uses TRBV6-1 and TRBJ1-5; 10 bases match TRBD1. This CDR3 region has 18 residues. CDR1 is MNHNS and CDR2 is SASEGT in the germline V gene. J was trimmed by 0 bases and V by 3 bases; bases with no gene match: 8. CDR3 region: CASSERTGGPNSNQPQHF. The DNA for the CDR3 is TGTGCCAGCAGTGAGCGGACAGGGGGGCCTAATAGCAATCAGCCCCAGCATTTT.

This clonotype has at least ten counts. The J gene is TRBJ2-3, the V gene TRBV5-5; 8 bases line up with TRBD2. V was pared by 6 bases and J by 0 bases, with 3 bases of the junction left unmatched. Germline V lookup: CDR1 SGHKS, CDR2 YYEKEE (reference sequence). The CDR3 is 14 residues long. The CDR3 DNA reads TGTGCCAGCATGACTAGCGAGAGCACAGATACGCAGTATTTT. Protein sequence: CASMTSESTDTQYF.

This clonotype was found many times. CDR3 residues: CASSPKLAGGDNEQFF. DNA of the CDR3: TGTGCCAGCTCACCAAAACTAGCGGGAGGGGACAATGAGCAGTTCTTC. V usage is TRBV18 and J usage is TRBJ2-1; 13 bases align to TRBD2. Germline V lookup: CDR1 KGHSH, CDR2 LQKENI. Trimming cost V 2 bases and J 5 bases; bases outside gene matches: 3. The CDR3 has 16 amino acids. Supplemented by reference TRBV18 and TRBJ2-1, the full variable domain reads NAGVMQNPRHLVRRRGQEARLRCSPMKGHSHVYWYRQLPEEGLKFMVYLQKENIIDESGMPKERFSAEFPKEGPSILRIQQVVRGDSAAYFCASSPKLAGGDNEQFFGPGTRLTVL.

This clonotype was detected ten times or more. The V call is TRBV27, the J call TRBJ2-3; 8 nucleotides align to TRBD2. The V gene's germline CDR1 is MNHEY and CDR2 SMNVEV (reference sequence). The CDR3 contains 14 residues. Losses at the gene ends were 4 bases for V and 3 bases for J; bases not matched to a gene: 3. The CDR3 reads CASSSRGGTDTQYF. Written as DNA, the CDR3 is TGTGCCAGCAGTTCACGGGGGGGGACAGATACGCAGTATTTT.

This clonotype has more than one count but fewer than ten. The chain uses TRBV2 and TRBJ1-5; D may be TRBD1 (5 bases). In germline, CDR1 is SNHLY, CDR2 FYNNEI. V was cut by 3 bases and J by 7 bases, with 10 bases left in between. CDR3 length equals 13 residues. CDR3 in amino acids: CASSDEGKQPQHF. CDR3 sequence (DNA): TGTGCCAGCAGTGATGAGGGGAAGCAGCCCCAGCATTTT.

The table lists this clonotype with a few counts. The V gene is TRBV29-1, the J gene TRBJ1-4; D gene unclear. The CDR3 spans 11 residues. Deletions cut 8 bases from V and 6 bases from J, with 10 bases between. CDR1 and CDR2 (germline): SQVTM, ANQGSEA. The CDR3 nucleotides read TGCAGCTACGGACGGGATGAAAAACTGTTTTTT. This gives the protein CSYGRDEKLFF.

This clonotype was counted many times. The chain combines TRBV27 with TRBJ2-4; the D gene is possibly TRBD2 (5 bases). This CDR3 comprises 15 residues. CDR1 MNHEY and CDR2 SMNVEV come from the germline V gene (reference sequence). V was shortened by 2 bases and J by 5 bases, with 13 bases between the two germline ends. CDR3 amino acids: CASSLLGLDQNIQYF. CDR3 sequence (DNA): TGTGCCAGCAGTTTACTCGGACTGGATCAAAACATTCAGTACTTC.

The chain employs TRBV5-1 and TRBJ2-7; possibly TRBD1 or TRBD2 for D (5 bases each). V lost 4 bases and J 2 bases, leaving 13 bases between the germline ends. The CDR3 runs 14 residues. CDR1 and CDR2 from the germline V gene are SGHRS and YFSETQ. The CDR3 reads CASSTGTVPYEQYF. The DNA for the CDR3 is TGCGCCAGCAGCACTGGGACGGTACCCTACGAGCAGTACTTC.

To note about this clonotype: A read error is possible here, since a much larger clone lies one base away. It is likely a read error, because the conserved phenylalanine at the end of the CDR3 is missing. V and J are TRBV9 and TRBJ1-1; unclear D gene. V dropped 4 bases and J dropped 0 bases, with 7 bases sitting between them. Germline values: CDR1 SGDLS, CDR2 YYNGEE. The CDR3 totals 13 residues. CDR3 bases: TGTGCCAGCAGCTCTAGCATGAACACTGAAGCTTTCCTT. Encoded protein: CASSSSMNTEAFL.

The table lists this clonotype with many counts. The V gene is TRBV6-5, the J gene TRBJ2-1; D tentatively fits TRBD1 or TRBD2 (5 bases each). V was cut by 2 bases and J by 7 bases, with 18 bases left in between. The CDR3 runs 16 residues. Per germline, CDR1 MNHEY and CDR2 SVGAGI. CDR3 nucleotides: TGTGCCAGCAGTTACAAGGGACCTCCCCAGTCGAATGAGCAGTTCTTC. Translated, it gives CASSYKGPPQSNEQFF.

The rearrangement uses TRBV5-5 and TRBJ2-7; D might be TRBD1 or TRBD2, each matching 7 bases. V gave up 2 bases and J gave up 3 bases, with 15 bases separating them. The CDR3 has 15 amino acids. Germline loops: CDR1 SGHKS, CDR2 YYEKEE (reference sequence). Written as DNA, the CDR3 is TGTGCCAGCAGCTTTTACGACAGGGAGGGCTACGAGCAGTACTTC. It codes for CASSFYDREGYEQYF.

The V and J genes are TRBV9 and TRBJ2-7; 10 bases fit TRBD1. This CDR3 comprises 14 residues. V trimming: 6 bases; J trimming: 6 bases; junction bases outside the gene matches: 9. Germline V gene sequence: CDR1 SGDLS, CDR2 YYNGEE. The CDR3 DNA reads TGTGCCAGCACCAGGGGGACAGGGGCCGGCGAGCAGTACTTC. Protein sequence: CASTRGTGAGEQYF.

This clonotype was counted only a few times. The chain has TRBV18 and TRBJ2-6, with a weak D call TRBD1 (5 bases). The CDR3 spans 19 residues. V dropped 3 bases and J dropped 0 bases, with 18 bases sitting between them. CDR1 and CDR2 (germline): KGHSH, LQKENI. Written as DNA, the CDR3 is TGTGCCAGCTCACCGGCGGTAAGGGGAACCAACTCTGGGGCCAACGTCCTGACTTTC. This gives the protein CASSPAVRGTNSGANVLTF.

CDR3 sequence reads: CASSQQGGTNEKLFF. CDR3 DNA sequence: TGTGCCAGCAGCCAACAGGGTGGAACTAATGAAAAACTGTTTTTT. The rearrangement uses TRBV14 and TRBJ1-4, with D perhaps matching TRBD1 (5 bases). V lost 2 bases to trimming and J lost 1 base, with 8 bases between them. CDR3 length: 15 amino acids. Germline values: CDR1 SGHDN, CDR2 FVKESK.

This clonotype appeared many times. This rearrangement joins TRBV6-1 to TRBJ2-1, with D possibly being TRBD1 (5 bases). Per the germline V gene, CDR1 is MNHNS and CDR2 is SASEGT. The CDR3 sequence is 13 residues long. Between the trimmed V and J ends, which lost 4 bases and 2 bases, there was a span of 6 bases. The CDR3, as DNA: TGTGCCAGCAGTGGGACAACCTACAATGAGCAGTTCTTC. Encoded protein: CASSGTTYNEQFF.

The V and J genes are TRBV9 and TRBJ2-1; 11 positions match TRBD2. The V gene end was trimmed by 4 bases and the J gene end by 5 bases; junction bases not matched to a gene: 8. CDR3 length: 16 amino acids. Germline V CDR1 and CDR2: SGDLS, YYNGEE. DNA for the CDR3: TGTGCCAGCAGCCCACCGGGACTAGCGGTAGACAATGAGCAGTTCTTC. Its protein product is CASSPPGLAVDNEQFF.

This clonotype was seen a handful of times. The CDR3 DNA follows: TGTGCCAGCAGCGCGCGGGACAGCGCAGGACCCCAGCATTTT. Its protein is CASSARDSAGPQHF. J is TRBJ1-5 and V is TRBV6-1, with TRBD1 matching 7 bases. Germline-derived CDR1 and CDR2 are MNHNS and SASEGT. V was pared by 6 bases and J by 10 bases, with 12 bases of the junction left unmatched. The CDR3 is made up of 14 amino acids.

This clonotype has at least ten counts. The V and J genes are TRBV28 and TRBJ2-1, with 10 bases that match TRBD2. CDR1 MDHEN and CDR2 SYDVKM come from the germline V gene. Trimming took 9 bases from V and 4 from J; bases not matched to a gene: 6. This CDR3 has 14 amino acids. The DNA of the CDR3 is TGTGCCAGTCTTAGCGGGAGGTCGTACAATGAGCAGTTCTTC. Its protein is CASLSGRSYNEQFF.

This clonotype was seen at least ten times. This chain links TRBV20-1 with TRBJ1-1; 9 nucleotides agree with TRBD1. Germline CDR1 reads DFQATT; CDR2 reads SNEGSKA (reference sequence). The CDR3 contains 17 residues. V lost 0 bases, J lost 6 bases, and 14 bases stayed unmatched. Here the CDR3 DNA reads TGCAGTGCTAGAGATCTCGATGTGACAGGGGGTAGCCCTGAAGCTTTCTTT. It translates to CSARDLDVTGGSPEAFF.

This clonotype was observed many times. The rearrangement joins TRBV29-1 to TRBJ1-2; maybe TRBD1 (5 bases). V shed 7 bases and J shed 2 bases, with 14 bases lying between them. Germline CDR1 is SQVTM and CDR2 is ANQGSEA. This CDR3 contains 13 residues. CDR3 nucleotides: TGCAGCGCCCTGGGGCAGGACAACTATGGCTACACCTTC. Protein sequence: CSALGQDNYGYTF.